The 3 T cell receptor beta chains given below trace back to one sample, sequenced in a study of blood T cell repertoires in COVID-19. Method: immunoSEQ multiplex PCR; TCRdb's copy keeps in-frame clones and lacks some. The sample has around 150,000 clones, around 80% seen once. The sequencing input was PBMCs or T cells enriched from blood (not recorded which). The receptors derive from a woman aged 55-69 years who had recovered from COVID-19.

The DNA for the CDR3 is TGTGCCAGCAGACCCGGGACTAGCTCCTACGAGCAGTACTTC. Its translation: CASRPGTSSYEQYF. The rearrangement links TRBV2 to TRBJ2-7, with 8 bases lining up with TRBD2. V trimming: 6 bases; J trimming: 0 bases; junction bases outside the gene matches: 4. The length of the CDR3 is 14 residues. Germline V CDR1 and CDR2: SNHLY, FYNNEI.

This clone was seen ten or more times. The CDR3 loop reads CASSRSQGEKLFF. The CDR3 bases are TGTGCCAGCAGCCGAAGCCAGGGGGAAAAACTGTTTTTT. This chain connects TRBV14 to TRBJ1-4, with D possibly being TRBD1 (6 bases). V lost 4 bases and J lost 8, with 11 bases in between. The CDR3 has 13 amino acids. The germline V gene encodes CDR1 SGHDN and CDR2 FVKESK.

J is TRBJ2-7 and V is TRBV7-7; no clear D gene. The V end lost 5 bases, the J end lost 7 bases, and 12 bases lay between the germline ends. There are 12 residues in the CDR3. Germline CDR1 is SSHAT and CDR2 is FNYEAQ (reference sequence). The CDR3 nucleotides read TGTGCCAGCAGCGCAGGTCTCCGAGAGCAGTACTTC. This sequence encodes CASSAGLREQYF.